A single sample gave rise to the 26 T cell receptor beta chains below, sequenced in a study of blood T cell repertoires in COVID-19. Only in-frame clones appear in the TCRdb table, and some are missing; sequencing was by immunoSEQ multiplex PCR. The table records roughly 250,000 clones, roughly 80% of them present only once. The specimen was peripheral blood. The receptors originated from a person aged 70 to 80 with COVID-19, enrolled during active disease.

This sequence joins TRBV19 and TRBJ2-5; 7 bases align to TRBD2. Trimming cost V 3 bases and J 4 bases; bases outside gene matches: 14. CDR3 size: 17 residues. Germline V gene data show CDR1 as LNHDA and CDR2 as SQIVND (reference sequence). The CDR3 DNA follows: TGTGCCAGTAGTATCAGAACAGCCGGGACTAACACAGAGACCCAGTACTTC. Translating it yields CASSIRTAGTNTETQYF.

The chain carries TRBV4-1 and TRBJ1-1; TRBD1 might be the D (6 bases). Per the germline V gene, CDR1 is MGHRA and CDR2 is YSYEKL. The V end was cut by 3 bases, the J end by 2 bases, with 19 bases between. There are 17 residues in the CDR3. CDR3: CASSHVPRPGVNTEAFF. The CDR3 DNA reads TGCGCCAGCAGCCACGTTCCGCGGCCAGGGGTAAACACTGAAGCTTTCTTT.

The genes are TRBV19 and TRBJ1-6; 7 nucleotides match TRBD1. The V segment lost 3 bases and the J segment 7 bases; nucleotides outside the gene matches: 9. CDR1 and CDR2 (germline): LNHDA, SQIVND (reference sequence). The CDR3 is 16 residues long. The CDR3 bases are TGTGCCAGTAGTATTGTTTCGGGACAGCCCAATTCACCCCTCCACTTT. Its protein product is CASSIVSGQPNSPLHF.

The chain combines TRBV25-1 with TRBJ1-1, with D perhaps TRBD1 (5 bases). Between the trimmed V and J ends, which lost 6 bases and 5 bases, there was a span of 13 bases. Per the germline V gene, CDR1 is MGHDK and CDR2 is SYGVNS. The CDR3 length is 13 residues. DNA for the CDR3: TGTGCCAGCAGGGGACTAGGGCGGACTGAAGCTTTCTTT. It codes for CASRGLGRTEAFF.

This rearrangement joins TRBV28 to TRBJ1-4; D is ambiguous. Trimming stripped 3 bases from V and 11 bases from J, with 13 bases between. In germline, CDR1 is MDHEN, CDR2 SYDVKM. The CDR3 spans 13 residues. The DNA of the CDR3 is TGTGCCAGCAGTTTTGAATGGAGGGATAAACTGTTTTTT. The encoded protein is CASSFEWRDKLFF.

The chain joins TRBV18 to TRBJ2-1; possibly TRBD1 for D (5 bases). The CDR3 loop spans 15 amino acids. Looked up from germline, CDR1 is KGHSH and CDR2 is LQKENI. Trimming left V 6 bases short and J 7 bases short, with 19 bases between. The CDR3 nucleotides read TGTGCCAGCTCTCGTGACAGAGGAAATCCGAATGAGCAGTTCTTC. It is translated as CASSRDRGNPNEQFF.

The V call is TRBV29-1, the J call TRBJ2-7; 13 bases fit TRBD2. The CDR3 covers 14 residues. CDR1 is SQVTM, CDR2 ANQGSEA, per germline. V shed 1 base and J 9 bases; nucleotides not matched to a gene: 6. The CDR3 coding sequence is TGCAGCGTTGAAGGGACTAGCGGGAGTTCGGTGCAGTACTTC. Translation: CSVEGTSGSSVQYF.

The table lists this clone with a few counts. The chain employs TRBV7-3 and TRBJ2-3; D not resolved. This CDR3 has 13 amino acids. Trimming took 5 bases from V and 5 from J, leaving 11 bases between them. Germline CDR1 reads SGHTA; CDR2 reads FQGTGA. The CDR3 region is CASSTGSGDTQYF. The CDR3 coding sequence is TGTGCCAGCAGCACCGGGTCCGGAGATACGCAGTATTTT.

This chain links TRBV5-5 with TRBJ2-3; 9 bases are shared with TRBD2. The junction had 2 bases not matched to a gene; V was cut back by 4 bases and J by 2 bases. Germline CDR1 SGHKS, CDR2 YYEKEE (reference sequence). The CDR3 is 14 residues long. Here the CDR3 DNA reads TGTGCCAGCAGCCTAGCGGGAACCACAGATACGCAGTATTTT. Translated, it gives CASSLAGTTDTQYF.

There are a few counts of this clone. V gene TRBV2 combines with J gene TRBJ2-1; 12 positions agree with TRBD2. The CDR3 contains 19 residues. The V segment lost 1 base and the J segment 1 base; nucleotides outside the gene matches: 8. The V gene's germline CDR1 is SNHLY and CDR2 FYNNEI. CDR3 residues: CASSEGRLAGVESYNEQFF. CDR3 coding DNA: TGTGCCAGCAGTGAAGGTAGACTAGCGGGAGTCGAGTCCTACAATGAGCAGTTCTTC.

The CDR3 here is CASSPRTGVSEQYF. The CDR3 DNA follows: TGTGCCAGTAGCCCCCGGACAGGGGTTAGCGAGCAGTACTTC. J is TRBJ2-7 and V is TRBV19, with TRBD1 matching over 9 bases. Germline trimming cut 6 bases from V and 6 bases from J; bases unmatched to any gene: 9. This CDR3 spans 14 amino acids. Germline V lookup: CDR1 LNHDA, CDR2 SQIVND (reference sequence).

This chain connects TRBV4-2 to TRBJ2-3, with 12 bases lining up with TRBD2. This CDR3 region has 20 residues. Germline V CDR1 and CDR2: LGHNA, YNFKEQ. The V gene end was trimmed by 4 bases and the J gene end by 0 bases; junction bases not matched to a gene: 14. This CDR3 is CASSLSGLAGSDSSTDTQYF. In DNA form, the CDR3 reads TGTGCCAGCAGCCTCTCCGGACTAGCGGGAAGCGATTCTAGCACAGATACGCAGTATTTT.

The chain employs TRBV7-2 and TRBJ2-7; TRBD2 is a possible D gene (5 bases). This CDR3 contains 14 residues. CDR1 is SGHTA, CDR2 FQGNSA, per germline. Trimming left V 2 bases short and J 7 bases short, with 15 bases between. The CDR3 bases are TGTGCCAGCAGCTTAATGCGGGCTTTGGAAGAGCAGTACTTC. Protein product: CASSLMRALEEQYF.

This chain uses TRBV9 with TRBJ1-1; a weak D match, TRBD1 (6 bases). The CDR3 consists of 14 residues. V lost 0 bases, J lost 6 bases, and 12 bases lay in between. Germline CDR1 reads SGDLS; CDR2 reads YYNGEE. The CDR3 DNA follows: TGTGCCAGCAGCGTAGTGGTACAGGGCTCTGAAGCTTTCTTT. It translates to CASSVVVQGSEAFF.

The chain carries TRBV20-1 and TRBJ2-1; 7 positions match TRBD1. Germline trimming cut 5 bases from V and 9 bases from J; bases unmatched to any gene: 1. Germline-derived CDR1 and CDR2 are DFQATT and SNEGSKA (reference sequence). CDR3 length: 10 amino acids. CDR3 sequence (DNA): TGCAGTGCTGACAGGGTTGAGCAGTTCTTC. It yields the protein CSADRVEQFF.

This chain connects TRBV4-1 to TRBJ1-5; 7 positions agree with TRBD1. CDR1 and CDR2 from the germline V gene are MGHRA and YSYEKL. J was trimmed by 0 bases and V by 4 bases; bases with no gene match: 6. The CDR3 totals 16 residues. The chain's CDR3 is CASSPTGQYSNQPQHF. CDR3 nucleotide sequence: TGCGCCAGCAGCCCGACGGGACAGTATAGCAATCAGCCCCAGCATTTT.

The CDR3, as DNA: TGTGCCAGCAGCCCAGGGTCAGGGGAGCTGTTTTTT. As protein: CASSPGSGELFF. J is TRBJ2-2 and V is TRBV9; D perhaps matches TRBD1 (5 bases). Germline V gene data show CDR1 as SGDLS and CDR2 as YYNGEE. The CDR3 spans 12 residues. The V and J ends lost 4 bases and 8 bases respectively, with 9 bases between them.

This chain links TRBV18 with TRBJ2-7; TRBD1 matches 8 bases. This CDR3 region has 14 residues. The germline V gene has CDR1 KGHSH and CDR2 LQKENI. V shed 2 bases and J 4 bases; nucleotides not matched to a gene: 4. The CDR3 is CASSPDRGWYEQYF. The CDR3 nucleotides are TGTGCCAGCTCACCAGACAGGGGATGGTACGAGCAGTACTTC.

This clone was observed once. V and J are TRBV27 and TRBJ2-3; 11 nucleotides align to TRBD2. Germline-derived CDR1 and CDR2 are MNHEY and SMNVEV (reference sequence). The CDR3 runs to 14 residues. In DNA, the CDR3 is TGTGCGAGCTGGCTAGCGGGGGGTTCAGATACGCAGTATTTT. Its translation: CASWLAGGSDTQYF.

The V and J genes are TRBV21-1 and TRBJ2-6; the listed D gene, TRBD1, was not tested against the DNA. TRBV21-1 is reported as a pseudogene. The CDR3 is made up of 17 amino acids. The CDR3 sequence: CASSQRQGASGANVLTF. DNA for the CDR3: TGTGCCAGCAGCCAGAGGCAGGGGGCCTCTGGGGCCAACGTCCTGACTTTC.

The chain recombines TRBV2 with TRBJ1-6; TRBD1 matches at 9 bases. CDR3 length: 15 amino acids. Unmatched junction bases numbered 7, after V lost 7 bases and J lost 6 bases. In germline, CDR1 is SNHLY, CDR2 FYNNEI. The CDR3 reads CASTKTGGGNSPLHF. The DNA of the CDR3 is TGTGCCAGCACTAAGACAGGGGGTGGTAATTCACCCCTCCACTTT.

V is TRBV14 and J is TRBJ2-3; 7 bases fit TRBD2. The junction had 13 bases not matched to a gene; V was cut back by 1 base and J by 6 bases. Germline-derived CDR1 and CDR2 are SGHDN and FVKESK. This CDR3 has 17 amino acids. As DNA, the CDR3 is TGTGCCAGCAGCCAAGCGATAGCGGGCCCGAGCGAGGATACGCAGTATTTT. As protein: CASSQAIAGPSEDTQYF.

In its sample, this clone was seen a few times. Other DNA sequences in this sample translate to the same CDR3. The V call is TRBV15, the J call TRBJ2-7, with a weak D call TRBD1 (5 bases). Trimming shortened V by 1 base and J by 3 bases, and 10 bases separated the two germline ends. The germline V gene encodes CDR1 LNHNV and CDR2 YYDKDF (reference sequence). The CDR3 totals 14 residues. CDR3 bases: TGTGCCACCAGCAGAGGGGGCAGCAGCTACGAGCAGTACTTC. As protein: CATSRGGSSYEQYF.

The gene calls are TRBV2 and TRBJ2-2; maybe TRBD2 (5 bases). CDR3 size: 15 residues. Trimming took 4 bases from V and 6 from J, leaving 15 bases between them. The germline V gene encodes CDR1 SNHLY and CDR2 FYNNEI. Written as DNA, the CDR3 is TGTGCCAGCAGTGTGCGGGTAGGAGTATCCGGGGAGCTGTTTTTT. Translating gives CASSVRVGVSGELFF.

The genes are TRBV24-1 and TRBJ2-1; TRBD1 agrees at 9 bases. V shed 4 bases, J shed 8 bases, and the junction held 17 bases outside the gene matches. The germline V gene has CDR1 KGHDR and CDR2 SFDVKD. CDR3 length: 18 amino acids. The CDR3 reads CATSETISGTGRRDEQFF. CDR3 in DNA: TGTGCCACCAGTGAGACAATTTCCGGGACAGGGCGTAGAGATGAGCAGTTCTTC.

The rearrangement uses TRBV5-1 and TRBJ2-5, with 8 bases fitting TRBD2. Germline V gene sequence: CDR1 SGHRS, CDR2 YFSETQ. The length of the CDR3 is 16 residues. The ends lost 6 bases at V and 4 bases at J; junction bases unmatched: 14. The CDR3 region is CASTWEMSGGPETQYF. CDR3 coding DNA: TGCGCCAGCACATGGGAGATGAGCGGGGGCCCAGAGACCCAGTACTTC.